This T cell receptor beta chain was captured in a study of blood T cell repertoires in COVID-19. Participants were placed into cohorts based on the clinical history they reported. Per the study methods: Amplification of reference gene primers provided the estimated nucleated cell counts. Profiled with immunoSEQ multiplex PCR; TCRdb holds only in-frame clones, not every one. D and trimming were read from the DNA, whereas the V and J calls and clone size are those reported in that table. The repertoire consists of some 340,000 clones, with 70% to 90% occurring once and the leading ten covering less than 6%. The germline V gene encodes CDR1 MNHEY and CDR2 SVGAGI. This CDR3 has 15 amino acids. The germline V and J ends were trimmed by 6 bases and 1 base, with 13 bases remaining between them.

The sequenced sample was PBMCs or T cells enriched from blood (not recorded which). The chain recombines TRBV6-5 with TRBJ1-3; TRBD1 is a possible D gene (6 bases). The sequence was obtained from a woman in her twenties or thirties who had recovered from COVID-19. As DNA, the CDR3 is TGTGCCAGCAGATGGTCAGGGACATCTGGAAACACCATATATTTT. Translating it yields CASRWSGTSGNTIYF.